This T cell receptor (beta chain) was identified during a study of CD8 T cells in Susac syndrome. Reverse transcription of 0.5 to 1 ug RNA was performed with random hexamers. With immunoSEQ multiplex PCR, TCR beta CDR3 was amplified across 54 Vbeta and 13 Jbeta. TCRdb reprocessed the immunoSEQ multiplex PCR reads via MiXCR and lists one record per CDR3 protein. Of under 200,000 distinct CDR3 sequences in the sample, 90% to 95% are singletons; the top ten hold 0.12%. CDR1 and CDR2 (germline): GTSNPN, SVGIG (reference sequence). The CDR3 contains 12 residues. Trimming stripped 0 bases from V and 8 bases from J, with 10 bases between.

Sequences were obtained from CD4+ T cells from PBMCs. The sequence came from a human donor with Susac syndrome. The chain recombines TRBV30 with TRBJ1-1, with no clear D. The CDR3 DNA reads as TGTGCCTGGAGTGTACGAGGAGGGGAAGCTTTCTTT. Encoded protein: CAWSVRGGEAFF.